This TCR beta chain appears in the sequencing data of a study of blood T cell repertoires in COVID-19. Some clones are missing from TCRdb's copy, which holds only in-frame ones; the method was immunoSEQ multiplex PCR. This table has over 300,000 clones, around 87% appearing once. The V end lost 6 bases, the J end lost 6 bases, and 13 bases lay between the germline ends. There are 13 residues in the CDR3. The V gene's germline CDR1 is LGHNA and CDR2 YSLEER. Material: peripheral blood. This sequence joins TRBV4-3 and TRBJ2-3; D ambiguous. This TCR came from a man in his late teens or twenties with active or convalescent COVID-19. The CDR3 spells CASSPRRSDTQYF. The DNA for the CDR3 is TGCGCCAGCAGTCCTCGCCGGTCGGATACGCAGTATTTT.